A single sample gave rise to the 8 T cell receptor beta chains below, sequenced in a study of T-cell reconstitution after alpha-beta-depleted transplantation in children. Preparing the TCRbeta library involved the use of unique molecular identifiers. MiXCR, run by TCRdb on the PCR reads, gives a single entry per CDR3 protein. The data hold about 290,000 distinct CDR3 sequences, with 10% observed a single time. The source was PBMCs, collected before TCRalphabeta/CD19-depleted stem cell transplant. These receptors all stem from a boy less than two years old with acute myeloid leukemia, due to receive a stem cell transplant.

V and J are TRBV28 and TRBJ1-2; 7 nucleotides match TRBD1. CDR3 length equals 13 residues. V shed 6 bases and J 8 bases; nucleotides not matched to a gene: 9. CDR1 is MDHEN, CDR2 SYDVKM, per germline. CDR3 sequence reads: CASRLRTGDGYTF. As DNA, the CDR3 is TGTGCCAGCAGACTCCGCACAGGGGACGGCTACACCTTC.

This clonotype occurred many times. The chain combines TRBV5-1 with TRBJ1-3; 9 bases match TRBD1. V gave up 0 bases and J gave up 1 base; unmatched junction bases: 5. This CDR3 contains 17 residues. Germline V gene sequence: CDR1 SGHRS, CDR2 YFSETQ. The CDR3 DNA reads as TGCGCCAGCAGCTTGGTGGGACAGGGAATTTCTGGAAACACCATATATTTT. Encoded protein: CASSLVGQGISGNTIYF.

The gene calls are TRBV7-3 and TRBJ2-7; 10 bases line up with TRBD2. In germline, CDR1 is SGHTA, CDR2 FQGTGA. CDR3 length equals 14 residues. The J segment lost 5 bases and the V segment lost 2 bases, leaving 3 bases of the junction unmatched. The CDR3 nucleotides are TGTGCCAGCAGCTTATTAGCGGGGGGCCACGAGCAGTACTTC. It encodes CASSLLAGGHEQYF.

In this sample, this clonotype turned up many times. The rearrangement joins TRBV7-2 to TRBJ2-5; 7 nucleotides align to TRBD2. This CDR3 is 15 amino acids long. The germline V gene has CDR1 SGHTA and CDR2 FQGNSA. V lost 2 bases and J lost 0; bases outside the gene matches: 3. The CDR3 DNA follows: TGTGCCAGCAGCTTAATCCTAGCGGACCAAGAGACCCAGTACTTC. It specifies CASSLILADQETQYF.

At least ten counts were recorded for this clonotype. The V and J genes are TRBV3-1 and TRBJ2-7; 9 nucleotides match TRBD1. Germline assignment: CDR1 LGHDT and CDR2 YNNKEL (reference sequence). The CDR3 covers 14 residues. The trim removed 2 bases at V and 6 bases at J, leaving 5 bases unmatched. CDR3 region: CASSQWTGVGEQYF. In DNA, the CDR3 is TGTGCCAGCAGCCAATGGACAGGGGTCGGCGAGCAGTACTTC.

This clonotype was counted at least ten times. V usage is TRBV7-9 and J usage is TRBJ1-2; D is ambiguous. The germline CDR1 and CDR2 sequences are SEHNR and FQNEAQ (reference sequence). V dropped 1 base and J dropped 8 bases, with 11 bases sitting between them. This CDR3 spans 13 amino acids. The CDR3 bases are TGTGCCAGCAGCTTAGGGATCGAAAGGGGCTACACCTTC. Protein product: CASSLGIERGYTF.

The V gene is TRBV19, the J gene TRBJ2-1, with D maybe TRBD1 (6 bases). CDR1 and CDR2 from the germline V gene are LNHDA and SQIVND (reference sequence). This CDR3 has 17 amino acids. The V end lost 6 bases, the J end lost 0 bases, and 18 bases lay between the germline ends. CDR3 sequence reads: CASSHGDTIFSYNEQFF. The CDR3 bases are TGTGCCAGTAGCCACGGGGACACAATTTTCTCCTACAATGAGCAGTTCTTC.

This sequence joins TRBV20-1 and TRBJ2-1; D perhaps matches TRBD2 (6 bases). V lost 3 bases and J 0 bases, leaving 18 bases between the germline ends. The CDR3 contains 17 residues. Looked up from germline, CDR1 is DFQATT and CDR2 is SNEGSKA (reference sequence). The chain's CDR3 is CSASSWMGRSSYNEQFF. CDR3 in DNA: TGCAGTGCTAGTTCCTGGATGGGGAGGAGCTCCTACAATGAGCAGTTCTTC.